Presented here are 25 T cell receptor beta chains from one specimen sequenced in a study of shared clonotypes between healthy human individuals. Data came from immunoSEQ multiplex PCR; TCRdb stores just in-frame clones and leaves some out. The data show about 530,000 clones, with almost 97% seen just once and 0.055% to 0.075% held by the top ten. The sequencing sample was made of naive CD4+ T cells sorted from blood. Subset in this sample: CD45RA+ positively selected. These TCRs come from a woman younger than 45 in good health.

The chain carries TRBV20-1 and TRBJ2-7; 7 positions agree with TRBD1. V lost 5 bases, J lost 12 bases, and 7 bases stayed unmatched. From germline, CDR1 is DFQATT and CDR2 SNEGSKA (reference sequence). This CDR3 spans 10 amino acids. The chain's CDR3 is CSALGGSRYF. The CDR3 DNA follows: TGCAGTGCTTTAGGGGGCAGTCGGTACTTC.

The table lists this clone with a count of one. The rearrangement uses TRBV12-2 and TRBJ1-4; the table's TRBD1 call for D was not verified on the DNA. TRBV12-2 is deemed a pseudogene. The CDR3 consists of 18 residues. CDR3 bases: TGTGCAAGTCGCCTCTCCGGGACAGGGGATGCAACTAATGAAAAACTGTTTTTT. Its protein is CASRLSGTGDATNEKLFF.

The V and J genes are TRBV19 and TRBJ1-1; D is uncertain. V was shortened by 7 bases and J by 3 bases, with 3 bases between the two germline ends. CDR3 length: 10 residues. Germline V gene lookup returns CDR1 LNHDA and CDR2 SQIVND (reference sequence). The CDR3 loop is CASNHTEAFF. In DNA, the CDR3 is TGTGCCAGTAATCACACTGAAGCTTTCTTT.

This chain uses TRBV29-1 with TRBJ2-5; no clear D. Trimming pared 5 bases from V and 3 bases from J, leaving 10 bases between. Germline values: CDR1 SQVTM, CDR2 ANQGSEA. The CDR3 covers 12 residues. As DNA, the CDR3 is TGCAGCGTTAACACAGCAGAAGAGACCCAGTACTTC. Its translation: CSVNTAEETQYF.

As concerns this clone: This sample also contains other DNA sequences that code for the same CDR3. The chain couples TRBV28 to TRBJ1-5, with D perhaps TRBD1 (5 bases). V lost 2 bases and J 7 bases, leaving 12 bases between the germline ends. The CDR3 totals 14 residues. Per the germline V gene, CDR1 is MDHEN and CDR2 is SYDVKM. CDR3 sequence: CASSLGQGRQPQHF. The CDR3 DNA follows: TGTGCCAGCAGTTTAGGGCAGGGACGCCAGCCCCAGCATTTT.

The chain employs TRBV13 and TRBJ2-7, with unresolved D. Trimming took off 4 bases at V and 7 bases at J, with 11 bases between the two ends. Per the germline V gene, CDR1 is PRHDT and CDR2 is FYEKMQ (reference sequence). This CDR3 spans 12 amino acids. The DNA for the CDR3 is TGTGCCAGCAGCTCCGGGTCTTCTGAGCAGTACTTC. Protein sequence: CASSSGSSEQYF.

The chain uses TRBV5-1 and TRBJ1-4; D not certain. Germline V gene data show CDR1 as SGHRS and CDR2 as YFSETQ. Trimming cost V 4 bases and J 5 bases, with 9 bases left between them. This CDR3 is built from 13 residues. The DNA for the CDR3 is TGCGCCAGCAGCGACCTGGGGAATGAAAAACTGTTTTTT. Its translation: CASSDLGNEKLFF.

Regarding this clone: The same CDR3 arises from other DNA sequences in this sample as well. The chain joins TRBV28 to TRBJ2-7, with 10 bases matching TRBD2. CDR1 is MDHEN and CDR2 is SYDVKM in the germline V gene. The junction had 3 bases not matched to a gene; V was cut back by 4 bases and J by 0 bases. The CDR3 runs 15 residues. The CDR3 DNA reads TGTGCCAGCAGTTCTTCTAGCGGGAGCTCCTACGAGCAGTACTTC. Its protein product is CASSSSSGSSYEQYF. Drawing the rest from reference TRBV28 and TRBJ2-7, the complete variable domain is DVKVTQSSRYLVKRTGEKVFLECVQDMDHENMFWYRQDPGLGLRLIYFSYDVKMKEKGDIPEGYSVSREKKERFSLILESASTNQTSMYLCASSSSSGSSYEQYFGPGTRLTVT.

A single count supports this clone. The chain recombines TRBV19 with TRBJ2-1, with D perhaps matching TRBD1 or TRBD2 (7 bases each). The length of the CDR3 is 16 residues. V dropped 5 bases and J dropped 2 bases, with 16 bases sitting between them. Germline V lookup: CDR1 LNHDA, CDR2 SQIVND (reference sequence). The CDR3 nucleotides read TGTGCCAGTAGTGGGAGGGGGCGCCGCCCCTACAATGAGCAGTTCTTC. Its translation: CASSGRGRRPYNEQFF.

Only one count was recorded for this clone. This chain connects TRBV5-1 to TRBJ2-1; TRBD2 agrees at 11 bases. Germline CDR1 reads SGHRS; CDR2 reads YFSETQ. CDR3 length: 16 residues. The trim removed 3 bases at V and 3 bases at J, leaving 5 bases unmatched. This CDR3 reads CASSSRTSGSYNEQFF. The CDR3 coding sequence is TGCGCCAGCAGCTCCAGAACTAGCGGGAGCTACAATGAGCAGTTCTTC.

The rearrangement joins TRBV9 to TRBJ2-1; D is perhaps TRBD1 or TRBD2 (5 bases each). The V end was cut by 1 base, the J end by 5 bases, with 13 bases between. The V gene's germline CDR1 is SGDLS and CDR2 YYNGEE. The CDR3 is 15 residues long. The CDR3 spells CASSVTVGVHNEQFF. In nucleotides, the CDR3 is TGTGCCAGCAGCGTAACAGTGGGGGTCCACAATGAGCAGTTCTTC.

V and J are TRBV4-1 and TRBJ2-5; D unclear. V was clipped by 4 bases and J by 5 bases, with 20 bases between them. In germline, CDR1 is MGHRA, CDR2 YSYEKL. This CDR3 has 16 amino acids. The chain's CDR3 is CASSPYKGRPWETQYF. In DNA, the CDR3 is TGCGCCAGCAGCCCCTATAAGGGCAGGCCTTGGGAGACCCAGTACTTC.

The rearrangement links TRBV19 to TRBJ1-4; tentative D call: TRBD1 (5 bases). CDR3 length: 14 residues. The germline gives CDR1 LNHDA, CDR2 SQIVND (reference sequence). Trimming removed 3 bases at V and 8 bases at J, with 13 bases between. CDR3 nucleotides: TGTGCCAGTAGTATCCAGGGAGGGTTGGAAAAACTGTTTTTT. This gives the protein CASSIQGGLEKLFF.

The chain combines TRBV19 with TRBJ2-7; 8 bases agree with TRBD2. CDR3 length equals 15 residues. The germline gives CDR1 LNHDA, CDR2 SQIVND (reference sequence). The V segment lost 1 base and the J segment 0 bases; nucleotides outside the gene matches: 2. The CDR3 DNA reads TGTGCCAGTAGTATAGGACTAGCGACCTCCTACGAGCAGTACTTC. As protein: CASSIGLATSYEQYF.

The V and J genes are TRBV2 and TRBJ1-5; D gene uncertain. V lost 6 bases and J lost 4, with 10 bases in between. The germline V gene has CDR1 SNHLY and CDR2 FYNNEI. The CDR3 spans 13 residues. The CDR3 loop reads CASRTDKNQPQHF. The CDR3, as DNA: TGTGCCAGCAGGACCGACAAGAATCAGCCCCAGCATTTT.

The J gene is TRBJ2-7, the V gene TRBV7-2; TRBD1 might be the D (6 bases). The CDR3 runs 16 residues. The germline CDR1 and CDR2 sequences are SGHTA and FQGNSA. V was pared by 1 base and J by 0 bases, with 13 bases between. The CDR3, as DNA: TGTGCCAGCAGCTTAGTACAGGGAATCGGCTCCTACGAGCAGTACTTC. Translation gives CASSLVQGIGSYEQYF.

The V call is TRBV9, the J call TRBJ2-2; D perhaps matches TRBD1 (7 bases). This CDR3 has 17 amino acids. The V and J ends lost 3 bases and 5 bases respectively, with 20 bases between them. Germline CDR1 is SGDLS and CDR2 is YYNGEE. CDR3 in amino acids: CASSALTETGRTGELFF. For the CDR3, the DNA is TGTGCCAGCAGCGCCCTCACCGAGACAGGGAGGACCGGGGAGCTGTTTTTT.

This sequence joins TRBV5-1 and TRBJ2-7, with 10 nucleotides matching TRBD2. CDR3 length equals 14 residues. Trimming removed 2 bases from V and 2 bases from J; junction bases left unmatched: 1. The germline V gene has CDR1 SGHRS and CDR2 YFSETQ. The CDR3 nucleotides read TGCGCCAGCAGCTTACTAGCGGGGACCTACGAGCAGTACTTC. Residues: CASSLLAGTYEQYF. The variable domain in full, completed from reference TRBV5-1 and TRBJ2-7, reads KAGVTQTPRYLIKTRGQQVTLSCSPISGHRSVSWYQQTPGQGLQFLFEYFSETQRNKGNFPGRFSGRQFSNSRSEMNVSTLELGDSALYLCASSLLAGTYEQYFGPGTRLTVT.

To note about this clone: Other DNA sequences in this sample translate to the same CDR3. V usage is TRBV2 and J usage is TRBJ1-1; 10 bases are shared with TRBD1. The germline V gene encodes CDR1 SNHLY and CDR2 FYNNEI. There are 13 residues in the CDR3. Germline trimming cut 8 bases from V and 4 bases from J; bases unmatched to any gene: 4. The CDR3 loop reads CASSRTGGTEAFF. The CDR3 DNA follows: TGTGCCAGCTCAAGGACAGGGGGCACTGAAGCTTTCTTT.

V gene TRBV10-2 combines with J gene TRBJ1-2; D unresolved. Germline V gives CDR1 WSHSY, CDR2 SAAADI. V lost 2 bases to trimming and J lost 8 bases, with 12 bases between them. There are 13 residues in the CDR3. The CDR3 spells CASSETMYGGYTF. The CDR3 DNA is TGCGCCAGCAGTGAGACTATGTATGGAGGCTACACCTTC.

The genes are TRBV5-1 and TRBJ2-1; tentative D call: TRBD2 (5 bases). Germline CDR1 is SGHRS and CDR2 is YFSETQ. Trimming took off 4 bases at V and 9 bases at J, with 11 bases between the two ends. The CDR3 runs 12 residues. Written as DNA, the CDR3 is TGCGCCAGCAGCACCGGGGAAGGTGAGCAGTTCTTC. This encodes CASSTGEGEQFF.

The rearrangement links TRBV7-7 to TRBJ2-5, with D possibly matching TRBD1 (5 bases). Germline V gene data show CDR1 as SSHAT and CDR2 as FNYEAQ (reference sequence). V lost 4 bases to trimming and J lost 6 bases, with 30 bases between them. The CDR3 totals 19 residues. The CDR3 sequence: CASSSIDSIGPQVGKTQYF. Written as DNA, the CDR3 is TGTGCCAGCAGCTCAATCGACAGTATAGGACCTCAGGTTGGGAAGACCCAGTACTTC.

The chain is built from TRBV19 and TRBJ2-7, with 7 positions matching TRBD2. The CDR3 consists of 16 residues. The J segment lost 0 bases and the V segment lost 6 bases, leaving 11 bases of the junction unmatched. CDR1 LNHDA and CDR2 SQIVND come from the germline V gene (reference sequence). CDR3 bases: TGTGCCAGTAGCCAATATACTAGCGAAAGCTCCTACGAGCAGTACTTC. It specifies CASSQYTSESSYEQYF.

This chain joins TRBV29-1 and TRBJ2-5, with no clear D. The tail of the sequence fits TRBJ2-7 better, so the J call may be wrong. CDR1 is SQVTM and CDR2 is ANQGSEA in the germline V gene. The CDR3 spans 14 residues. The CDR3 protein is CSVGSGLRAYEQYF. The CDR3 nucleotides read TGCAGCGTTGGTTCCGGGTTAAGGGCATACGAGCAGTACTTC.

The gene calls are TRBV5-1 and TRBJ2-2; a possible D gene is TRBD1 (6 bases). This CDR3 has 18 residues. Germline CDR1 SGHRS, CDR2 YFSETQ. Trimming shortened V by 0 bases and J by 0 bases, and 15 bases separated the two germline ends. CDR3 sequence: CASSLVFSGQANTGELFF. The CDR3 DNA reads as TGCGCCAGCAGCTTGGTTTTTTCGGGACAAGCGAACACCGGGGAGCTGTTTTTT. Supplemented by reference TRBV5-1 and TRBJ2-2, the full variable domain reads KAGVTQTPRYLIKTRGQQVTLSCSPISGHRSVSWYQQTPGQGLQFLFEYFSETQRNKGNFPGRFSGRQFSNSRSEMNVSTLELGDSALYLCASSLVFSGQANTGELFFGEGSRLTVL.